These 14 T cell receptor beta chains were all obtained from the same sample, sequenced in a study of T cells in Graves' hyperthyroidism and ophthalmopathy. Amplification yielded TCR beta CDR3 regions, with RNA transcripts as the source. HTBI primers were used for first-round RT-PCR of the TCR CDR3. MiXCR, run by TCRdb on the multiplex PCR reads, gives a single entry per CDR3 protein. The data contain roughly 400,000 distinct CDR3 sequences, over 11% of them singletons. Sequencing was performed on blood. The receptors stem from a man aged 50 to 60 with Graves' ophthalmopathy.

This clonotype has more than one count but fewer than ten. One end of the junction varies from germline; a read error may be responsible. Here the CDR3 DNA reads TGTGCCAGCAGCCAAGGGGTTTGGCAGCCGTTCACCCTGGGGGCCTTC. This sequence encodes CASSQGVWQPFTLGAF. The chain recombines TRBV14 with TRBJ1-2; the D gene is possibly TRBD1 (5 bases). Looked up from germline, CDR1 is SGHDN and CDR2 is FVKESK. This CDR3 has 16 amino acids.

This chain joins TRBV19 and TRBJ2-1; TRBD2 aligns across 7 bases. The CDR3 loop spans 14 amino acids. The V gene's germline CDR1 is LNHDA and CDR2 SQIVND (reference sequence). V dropped 6 bases and J dropped 5; count of bases not matched to a gene: 7. The CDR3: CASRVASGHNEQFF. DNA of the CDR3: TGTGCCAGTAGAGTGGCTAGCGGCCACAATGAGCAGTTCTTC.

This clonotype was picked up a small number of times. The chain carries TRBV6-1 and TRBJ2-4, with D possibly matching TRBD1 (8 bases). Trimming pared 6 bases from V and 7 bases from J, leaving 25 bases between. Germline CDR1 reads MNHNS; CDR2 reads SASEGT. This CDR3 region has 17 residues. Here the CDR3 DNA reads TGTGCCAGCAGGAGAAACGGAAACCTACAGGGGGGGAACATTCAGTACTTC. It translates to CASRRNGNLQGGNIQYF.

The sample holds many counts of this clonotype. The gene calls are TRBV7-2 and TRBJ2-1; 7 bases match TRBD1. The CDR3 consists of 16 residues. V was pared by 3 bases and J by 5 bases, with 10 bases of the junction left unmatched. CDR1 is SGHTA and CDR2 is FQGNSA in the germline V gene. CDR3 sequence (DNA): TGTGCCAGCAGCTTTGTAGTAGGACAGGCCAACAATGAGCAGTTCTTC. Translating it yields CASSFVVGQANNEQFF.

This clonotype was seen only a few times. The chain couples TRBV7-2 to TRBJ1-2; 9 nucleotides line up with TRBD1. Germline lookup yields CDR1 SGHTA and CDR2 FQGNSA. There are 13 residues in the CDR3. Trimming at V came to 6 bases and at J to 8 bases, leaving 7 bases not matched to a gene. CDR3: CASSVQGAGGYTF. The CDR3 bases are TGTGCCAGCAGTGTACAGGGGGCCGGAGGCTACACCTTC.

This clonotype was seen repeatedly, ten times or more. The chain recombines TRBV6-1 with TRBJ2-1; 10 nucleotides match TRBD2. The ends lost 6 bases at V and 3 bases at J; junction bases unmatched: 8. The CDR3 sequence is 16 residues long. In germline, CDR1 is MNHNS, CDR2 SASEGT. The CDR3 reads CASRAPIAGGYNEQFF. The CDR3 bases are TGTGCCAGCAGGGCCCCAATAGCGGGAGGCTACAATGAGCAGTTCTTC.

This clonotype was counted ten times or more. The chain uses TRBV10-3 and TRBJ2-1; TRBD2 aligns across 7 bases. CDR3 length: 14 residues. Germline V lookup: CDR1 ENHRY, CDR2 SYGVKD. V lost 8 bases and J lost 6; bases outside the gene matches: 10. CDR3 DNA sequence: TGTGCCATCCAGGTGACTAGCTCAGTCAATGAGCAGTTCTTC. It yields the protein CAIQVTSSVNEQFF.

This clonotype has a count of ten or more. This chain connects TRBV7-3 to TRBJ2-3, with D possibly being TRBD2 (5 bases). The CDR3 is made up of 14 amino acids. Germline CDR1 is SGHTA and CDR2 is FQGTGA. Deletions cut 3 bases from V and 3 bases from J, with 10 bases between. The CDR3 coding sequence is TGTGCCAGCAGCTTTGGACTCGATACAGATACGCAGTATTTT. Amino acid sequence: CASSFGLDTDTQYF.

The sample holds many counts of this clonotype. J is TRBJ2-3 and V is TRBV3-1; unclear D gene. Germline V gene data show CDR1 as LGHDT and CDR2 as YNNKEL (reference sequence). V gave up 4 bases and J gave up 8 bases, with 7 bases separating them. The CDR3 extends over 11 amino acids. The CDR3 here is CASSLASTQYF. As DNA, the CDR3 is TGTGCCAGCAGCCTCGCATCTACGCAGTATTTT.

This clonotype was observed many times. The chain is built from TRBV20-1 and TRBJ2-3; 10 nucleotides match TRBD1. From germline, CDR1 is DFQATT and CDR2 SNEGSKA (reference sequence). CDR3 size: 14 residues. Trimming cost V 5 bases and J 5 bases; bases outside gene matches: 7. CDR3 sequence reads: CSALRTGGGDTQYF. DNA for the CDR3: TGCAGTGCTCTGAGGACAGGGGGGGGAGATACGCAGTATTTT.

This clonotype has only a few counts. The chain recombines TRBV5-1 with TRBJ2-7; perhaps D is TRBD1 or TRBD2 (6 bases each). CDR3 length equals 16 residues. Germline CDR1 reads SGHRS; CDR2 reads YFSETQ. Between the trimmed V and J ends, which lost 3 bases and 2 bases, there was a span of 18 bases. CDR3 in amino acids: CASSWDLGDITYEQYF. CDR3 DNA sequence: TGCGCCAGCAGCTGGGACTTAGGGGACATAACCTACGAGCAGTACTTC.

This clonotype showed up just a few times. V is TRBV20-1 and J is TRBJ1-6, with D possibly being TRBD1 (5 bases). The CDR3 spans 16 residues. V lost 3 bases, J lost 7 bases, and 19 bases lay in between. Germline assignment: CDR1 DFQATT and CDR2 SNEGSKA (reference sequence). The CDR3 nucleotides read TGCAGTGCTAGGGGCAGGGCTCCATTAGGAAATTCACCCCTCCACTTT. It is translated as CSARGRAPLGNSPLHF.

This clonotype was seen a handful of times. This sequence joins TRBV7-8 and TRBJ1-2, with D uncertain. V was clipped by 1 base and J by 3 bases, with 12 bases between them. This CDR3 spans 15 amino acids. Germline lookup yields CDR1 SGHVS and CDR2 FQNEAQ. Here the CDR3 DNA reads TGTGCCAGCAGCTTAGAACAGATCTCCTACTATGGCTACACCTTC. Translating it yields CASSLEQISYYGYTF.

The V call is TRBV7-8, the J call TRBJ1-3; D unclear. This CDR3 contains 16 residues. Trimming cost V 0 bases and J 0 bases, with 9 bases left between them. The germline V gene has CDR1 SGHVS and CDR2 FQNEAQ. The DNA of the CDR3 is TGTGCCAGCAGCTTAGCGTCCATCAGCTCTGGAAACACCATATATTTT. This encodes CASSLASISSGNTIYF.